This T cell receptor (beta chain) originates from a study of blood T cell repertoires in COVID-19. Whole-study context: T cells, B-cell-depleted T cells, or PBMCs supplied cDNA or gDNA.

The V gene's germline CDR1 is SGHTA and CDR2 FQGNSA. The CDR3 totals 15 residues. The trim removed 5 bases at V and 5 bases at J, leaving 10 bases unmatched. The repertoire was sequenced with immunoSEQ multiplex PCR; TCRdb's copy has only in-frame clones and lacks some. Among just under 250,000 clones listed, approximately 83% were seen once. The chain combines TRBV7-2 with TRBJ1-1; 8 bases align to TRBD1. The sequencing sample was made of peripheral blood. The receptor's source is a woman in her thirties who had recovered from COVID-19. Here the CDR3 reads CASSLYQGARTEAFF. The CDR3 bases are TGTGCCAGCAGCCTTTACCAGGGGGCGCGGACTGAAGCTTTCTTT. Filled out from reference TRBV7-2 and TRBJ1-1, the complete variable domain reads GAGVSQSPSNKVTEKGKDVELRCDPISGHTALYWYRQSLGQGLEFLIYFQGNSAPDKSGLPSDRFSAERTGGSVSTLTIQRTQQEDSAVYLCASSLYQGARTEAFFGQGTRLTVV.